Sequencing of this TCR beta chain was carried out in a study of OX40 agonist ivuxolimab in advanced cancers. Study-wide context: At 0.01 to 10 mg/kg, ivuxolimab was administered intravenously to patients every 2 weeks.

V lost 0 bases and J lost 6, with 17 bases in between. This CDR3 comprises 16 residues. Germline V lookup: CDR1 SGHDT, CDR2 YYEEEE. Sequenced by immunoSEQ multiplex PCR; TCRdb stores in-frame clones only, minus some. Of tens of thousands of clones listed, over 80% are singletons. The chain couples TRBV5-6 to TRBJ2-3, with a possible D match to TRBD1 (5 bases). The clonotype originates from an adult with an advanced solid tumor such as melanoma, head and neck, liver or kidney cancer. The sequenced sample was CD4+ or CD8+ T cells sorted from blood, obtained in a trial of the OX40 agonist ivuxolimab. The CDR3 DNA sequence: TGTGCCAGCAGCTTGGGTTTAGTAACGCCAGGGGATACGCAGTATTTT. Its protein is CASSLGLVTPGDTQYF.